The 16 T cell receptor beta chains given below trace back to one sample, sequenced in a study of cytotoxic CD8 clonotypes in ibrutinib-treated CLL. The protocol was immunoSEQ multiplex PCR, while the TCRdb copy is restricted to in-frame clones and leaves out a portion. This sample has 300,000 to 400,000 clones, with about 64% found just once. This material consisted of PBMCs, taken after 36 months of ibrutinib treatment. All receptors come from a human donor with chronic lymphocytic leukemia.

The chain couples TRBV4-1 to TRBJ1-2; D is unresolved. V was cut by 4 bases and J by 4 bases, with 10 bases left in between. This CDR3 has 13 amino acids. CDR1 is MGHRA and CDR2 is YSYEKL in the germline V gene. CDR3 DNA: TGCGCCAGCAGCCCGGGATCGATCTATGGCTACACCTTC. Encoded protein: CASSPGSIYGYTF.

J is TRBJ2-4 and V is TRBV4-1, with 10 bases identical to TRBD2. The J segment lost 0 bases and the V segment lost 3 bases, leaving 2 bases of the junction unmatched. The germline V gene encodes CDR1 MGHRA and CDR2 YSYEKL. The CDR3 totals 16 residues. The CDR3 protein is CASSHLAGAAKNIQYF. In nucleotides, the CDR3 is TGCGCCAGCAGCCACCTAGCGGGGGCAGCCAAAAACATTCAGTACTTC.

The chain couples TRBV28 to TRBJ1-5, with D maybe TRBD1 (5 bases). Germline V gene data show CDR1 as MDHEN and CDR2 as SYDVKM. The CDR3 runs 14 residues. Deletions cut 11 bases from V and 1 base from J, with 15 bases between. The CDR3 loop is CAGVGTPSNQPQHF. CDR3 bases: TGTGCCGGAGTCGGGACCCCAAGCAATCAGCCCCAGCATTTT.

The V call is TRBV9, the J call TRBJ1-1, with unresolved D. CDR1 SGDLS and CDR2 YYNGEE come from the germline V gene. The CDR3 has 13 amino acids. Trimming left V 1 base short and J 4 bases short, with 8 bases between. The CDR3 DNA reads as TGTGCCAGCAGCGTATTCGAGTTCACTGAAGCTTTCTTT. Encoded protein: CASSVFEFTEAFF.

This clone was observed a handful of times. Germline is not matched at one junction end, which may reflect a read error. The rearrangement links TRBV5-1 to TRBJ2-7; D gene unclear. The germline V gene encodes CDR1 SGHRS and CDR2 YFSETQ. This CDR3 has 13 residues. The CDR3 bases are TGCGCCAGCAGCTTGGCTAGGCTTAGCCGGCGCTCCTTC. Amino acids: CASSLARLSRRSF.

The chain has TRBV5-1 and TRBJ1-2, with no clear D. Germline V gene sequence: CDR1 SGHRS, CDR2 YFSETQ. This CDR3 comprises 11 residues. V was shortened by 7 bases and J by 2 bases, with 6 bases between the two germline ends. The CDR3 DNA sequence: TGCGCCAGCGGGGAAAACTATGGCTACACCTTC. Translating it yields CASGENYGYTF.

This clone occurred a few times. CDR3 residues: CASSRLGGRGHYEQYF. In nucleotides, the CDR3 is TGTGCCAGCAGTAGGTTAGGCGGCAGGGGGCATTACGAGCAGTACTTC. V and J are TRBV27 and TRBJ2-7; 8 bases match TRBD1. The V gene's germline CDR1 is MNHEY and CDR2 SMNVEV (reference sequence). V was clipped by 5 bases and J by 4 bases; unmatched bases: 13. This CDR3 contains 16 residues.

This clone was picked up a small number of times. The chain carries TRBV9 and TRBJ2-7; weak D call: TRBD1 (6 bases). Germline loops: CDR1 SGDLS, CDR2 YYNGEE. The CDR3 runs 15 residues. V lost 5 bases and J lost 10, with 25 bases in between. The CDR3 DNA reads TGTGCCAGCAGTCCGACTCGGGACCCAGGGGTGCTTCAGTACTTC. Its protein product is CASSPTRDPGVLQYF.

This chain connects TRBV12-5 to TRBJ2-7; D might be TRBD2 (5 bases). The CDR3 totals 12 residues. The V end was cut by 3 bases, the J end by 3 bases, with 6 bases between. In germline, CDR1 is LGHNT, CDR2 FRNRAP. As DNA, the CDR3 is TGTGCTAGTGGTTTTCGGGACTACGAGCAGTACTTC. Protein: CASGFRDYEQYF. The complete variable domain, with remaining parts taken from reference TRBV12-5 and TRBJ2-7, reads DARVTQTPRHKVTEMGQEVTMRCQPILGHNTVFWYRQTMMQGLELLAYFRNRAPLDDSGMPKDRFSAEMPDATLATLKIQPSEPRDSAVYFCASGFRDYEQYFGPGTRLTVT.

V usage is TRBV11-3 and J usage is TRBJ1-3; 11 nucleotides align to TRBD1. Per germline, CDR1 SGHNT and CDR2 YENEEA. Trimming removed 3 bases from V and 4 bases from J; junction bases left unmatched: 14. The CDR3 consists of 19 residues. CDR3 in DNA: TGTGCCAGCAGCTTTGATCGGTCCGGGACAGGGGGTAAAGGAAACACCATATATTTT. It encodes CASSFDRSGTGGKGNTIYF.

The gene calls are TRBV29-1 and TRBJ2-7; 9 nucleotides agree with TRBD2. The V segment lost 6 bases and the J segment 0 bases; nucleotides outside the gene matches: 12. CDR1 SQVTM and CDR2 ANQGSEA come from the germline V gene. The CDR3 totals 16 residues. CDR3 amino acids: CSVSLTSGFHSYEQYF. DNA of the CDR3: TGCAGCGTCTCCTTGACTAGCGGCTTTCACTCCTACGAGCAGTACTTC.

The chain uses TRBV15 and TRBJ2-5, with 10 bases fitting TRBD2. Per germline, CDR1 LNHNV and CDR2 YYDKDF (reference sequence). This CDR3 has 14 amino acids. The V segment lost 5 bases and the J segment 5 bases; nucleotides outside the gene matches: 5. The CDR3 DNA is TGTGCCACCAGCGCGACTAGCGGGTGGGAGACCCAGTACTTC. Its protein is CATSATSGWETQYF.

The chain links TRBV7-8 to TRBJ2-6; tentatively, D is TRBD2 (5 bases). Trimming left V 1 base short and J 0 bases short, with 7 bases between. The CDR3 spans 16 residues. CDR1 and CDR2 (germline): SGHVS, FQNEAQ. CDR3 residues: CASSLGRGSGANVLTF. In nucleotides, the CDR3 is TGTGCCAGCAGCTTAGGTCGGGGCTCTGGGGCCAACGTCCTGACTTTC.

This chain joins TRBV5-1 and TRBJ2-2; D not resolved. CDR3 size: 11 residues. The germline V gene has CDR1 SGHRS and CDR2 YFSETQ. V gave up 0 bases and J gave up 11 bases, with 5 bases separating them. CDR3 DNA sequence: TGCGCCAGCAGCTTGGGGGTAGAGCTGTTTTTT. This encodes CASSLGVELFF.

The chain couples TRBV4-3 to TRBJ2-7; D call uncertain. CDR1 is LGHNA and CDR2 is YSLEER in the germline V gene. The germline V and J ends were trimmed by 3 bases and 7 bases, with 10 bases remaining between them. This CDR3 has 12 amino acids. The CDR3 region is CASSQAYGEQYF. The CDR3 DNA sequence: TGCGCCAGCAGCCAGGCCTATGGGGAGCAGTACTTC.

This clone was seen a handful of times. V and J are TRBV27 and TRBJ2-7; 9 bases fit TRBD2. V gave up 3 bases and J gave up 3 bases; unmatched junction bases: 3. The length of the CDR3 is 14 residues. Per the germline V gene, CDR1 is MNHEY and CDR2 is SMNVEV (reference sequence). The DNA of the CDR3 is TGTGCCAGCAGTTTGAGCGGGAGGCGCTACGAGCAGTACTTC. Its protein is CASSLSGRRYEQYF.